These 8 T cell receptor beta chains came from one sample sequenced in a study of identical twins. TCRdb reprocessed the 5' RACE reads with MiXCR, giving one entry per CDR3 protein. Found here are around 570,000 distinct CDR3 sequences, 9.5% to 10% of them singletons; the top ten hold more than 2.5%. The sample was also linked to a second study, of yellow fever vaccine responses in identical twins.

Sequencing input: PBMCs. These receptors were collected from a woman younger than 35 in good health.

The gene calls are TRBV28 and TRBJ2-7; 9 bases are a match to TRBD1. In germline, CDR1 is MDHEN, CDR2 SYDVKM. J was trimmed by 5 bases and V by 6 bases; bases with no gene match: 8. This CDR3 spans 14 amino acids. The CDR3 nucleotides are TGTGCCAGCAGGGGGGGACAGGGCAAAGACGAGCAGTACTTC. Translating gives CASRGGQGKDEQYF.

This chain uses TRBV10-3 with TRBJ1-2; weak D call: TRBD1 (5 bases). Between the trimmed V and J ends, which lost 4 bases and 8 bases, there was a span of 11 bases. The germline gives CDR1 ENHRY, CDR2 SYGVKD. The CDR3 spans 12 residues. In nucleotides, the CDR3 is TGTGCCATCAGTGGGGGGGAGAAAGGCTACACCTTC. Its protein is CAISGGEKGYTF.

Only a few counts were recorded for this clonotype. The CDR3 DNA sequence: TGCGCCAGCAGCCAAGTCGTCATGGTCTCCTACGAGCAGTACTTC. Protein sequence: CASSQVVMVSYEQYF. The chain is built from TRBV4-1 and TRBJ2-7; D is unclear. V shed 1 base and J shed 0 bases, with 10 bases lying between them. The germline V gene has CDR1 MGHRA and CDR2 YSYEKL. This CDR3 is 15 amino acids long.

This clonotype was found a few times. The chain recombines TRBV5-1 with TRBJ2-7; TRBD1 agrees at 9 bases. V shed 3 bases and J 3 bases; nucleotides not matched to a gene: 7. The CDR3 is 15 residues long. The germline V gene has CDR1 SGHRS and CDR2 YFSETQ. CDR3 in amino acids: CASSSQTGGFYEQYF. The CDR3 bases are TGCGCCAGCAGCTCGCAGACAGGGGGTTTCTACGAGCAGTACTTC.

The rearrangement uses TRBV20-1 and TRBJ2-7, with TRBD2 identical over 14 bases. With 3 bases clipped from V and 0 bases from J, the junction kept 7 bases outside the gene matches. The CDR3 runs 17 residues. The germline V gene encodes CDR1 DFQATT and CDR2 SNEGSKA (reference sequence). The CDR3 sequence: CSASVGLAGASSYEQYF. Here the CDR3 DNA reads TGCAGTGCTAGTGTGGGACTAGCGGGGGCCAGCTCCTACGAGCAGTACTTC.

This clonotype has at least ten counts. The CDR3, as DNA: TGTGCCATCAGTGAGTCGAACAGTTTCTACGAGCAGTACTTC. Its translation: CAISESNSFYEQYF. The chain has TRBV10-3 and TRBJ2-7; no firm D call. Germline assignment: CDR1 ENHRY and CDR2 SYGVKD. This CDR3 comprises 14 residues. Trimming left V 0 bases short and J 3 bases short, with 9 bases between.

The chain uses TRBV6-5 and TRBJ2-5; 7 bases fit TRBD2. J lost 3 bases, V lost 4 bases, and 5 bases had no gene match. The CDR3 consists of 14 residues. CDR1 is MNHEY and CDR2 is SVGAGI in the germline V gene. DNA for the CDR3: TGTGCCAGCAGTTCTTATGGACTAGAAGAGACCCAGTACTTC. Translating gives CASSSYGLEETQYF.

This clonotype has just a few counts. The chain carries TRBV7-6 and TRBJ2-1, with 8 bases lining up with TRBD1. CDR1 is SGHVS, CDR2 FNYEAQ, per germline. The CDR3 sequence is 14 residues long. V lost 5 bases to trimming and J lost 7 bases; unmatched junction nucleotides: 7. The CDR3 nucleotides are TGTGCCAGCAGCGATGACAGGGGCGGGAATGAGCAGTTCTTC. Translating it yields CASSDDRGGNEQFF.